The 24 T cell receptor beta chains given below trace back to one sample, sequenced in a study of cytomegalovirus exposure and HLA in healthy donors. A multiplex PCR was run with 60 Vbeta primers and 13 Jbeta primers. Libraries were prepared by immunoSEQ multiplex PCR; TCRdb keeps only in-frame clonotypes and omits some of them. The sample lists 100,000 to 150,000 clones, approximately 80% occurring once. Sequenced sample: PBMCs. These receptor sequences come from a young woman in good health and CMV-seronegative.

The CDR3 region has the DNA TGTGCCAGCAGCTTAACTAGTACCTACAATGAGCAGTTCTTC. This codes for CASSLTSTYNEQFF. The chain uses TRBV5-4 and TRBJ2-1, with D perhaps TRBD2 (5 bases). The V end lost 2 bases, the J end lost 2 bases, and 8 bases lay between the germline ends. Looked up from germline, CDR1 is SGHNT and CDR2 is YYREEE (reference sequence). CDR3 length: 14 residues.

The rearrangement links TRBV7-7 to TRBJ2-5; 7 nucleotides agree with TRBD2. The CDR3 runs to 15 residues. V was pared by 1 base and J by 4 bases, with 6 bases of the junction left unmatched. Germline CDR1 SSHAT, CDR2 FNYEAQ (reference sequence). CDR3 loop: CASSLGPGGGETQYF. CDR3 DNA: TGTGCCAGCAGCTTAGGTCCGGGAGGAGGAGAGACCCAGTACTTC. Supplemented by reference TRBV7-7 and TRBJ2-5, the full variable domain reads GAGVSQSPRYKVTKRGQDVTLRCDPISSHATLYWYQQALGQGPEFLTYFNYEAQPDKSGLPSDRFSAERPEGSISTLTIQRTEQRDSAMYRCASSLGPGGGETQYFGPGTRLLVL.

This chain uses TRBV9 with TRBJ2-7, with D tentatively TRBD2 (8 bases). Trimming removed 3 bases from V and 3 bases from J, with 19 bases in between. Per germline, CDR1 SGDLS and CDR2 YYNGEE. This CDR3 has 16 amino acids. CDR3 protein: CASSARGGTDYYEQYF. The CDR3 bases are TGTGCCAGCAGCGCCCGGGGGGGGACAGACTACTACGAGCAGTACTTC.

V and J are TRBV6-5 and TRBJ2-1; D gene unclear. CDR1 is MNHEY, CDR2 SVGAGI, per germline. Trimming left V 5 bases short and J 7 bases short, with 9 bases between. The CDR3 is 12 amino acids. CDR3 protein: CASSPTRNEQFF. Written as DNA, the CDR3 is TGTGCCAGCAGTCCTACGAGGAATGAGCAGTTCTTC.

The J gene is TRBJ2-3, the V gene TRBV29-1, with D possibly TRBD1 on 5 matching bases. Per the germline V gene, CDR1 is SQVTM and CDR2 is ANQGSEA. The CDR3 runs to 14 residues. Trimming shortened V by 7 bases and J by 2 bases, and 16 bases separated the two germline ends. The CDR3 DNA reads TGCAGCGCCGCCCGGGCAGGGAACACAGATACGCAGTATTTT. It encodes CSAARAGNTDTQYF.

This rearrangement joins TRBV30 to TRBJ1-1; D is undetermined. CDR1 GTSNPN and CDR2 SVGIG come from the germline V gene (reference sequence). This CDR3 is 13 amino acids long. Between the trimmed V and J ends, which lost 1 base and 3 bases, there was a span of 9 bases. The CDR3 DNA is TGTGCCTGGAGTGGAGTAATAGACACTGAAGCTTTCTTT. Encoded protein: CAWSGVIDTEAFF.

This chain links TRBV12-2 with TRBJ2-6; the table's TRBD1 call for D was not verified on the DNA. TRBV12-2 is a pseudogene locus. The CDR3 extends over 20 amino acids. The CDR3 loop is CASRFIPGQPKCSGANVLTF. In DNA form, the CDR3 reads TGTGCAAGTCGCTTCATACCGGGACAGCCTAAATGCTCTGGGGCCAACGTCCTGACTTTC.

V gene TRBV4-1 combines with J gene TRBJ1-1; 7 bases fit TRBD1. With 0 bases clipped from V and 4 bases from J, the junction kept 8 bases outside the gene matches. This CDR3 spans 16 amino acids. CDR1 is MGHRA, CDR2 YSYEKL, per germline. The CDR3 sequence is CASSQDPDRIVTEAFF. For the CDR3, the DNA is TGCGCCAGCAGCCAAGACCCGGACAGGATAGTCACTGAAGCTTTCTTT.

J is TRBJ2-3 and V is TRBV5-1; 11 bases are shared with TRBD2. Germline trimming cut 4 bases from V and 5 bases from J; bases unmatched to any gene: 9. Per germline, CDR1 SGHRS and CDR2 YFSETQ. The CDR3 loop spans 16 amino acids. The CDR3 spells CASSLQLAGDVDTQYF. CDR3 coding DNA: TGCGCCAGCAGCCTCCAACTAGCGGGAGATGTAGATACGCAGTATTTT.

This clone has at least ten counts. The rearrangement joins TRBV5-4 to TRBJ2-5, with 9 bases fitting TRBD2. The V gene end was trimmed by 4 bases and the J gene end by 2 bases; junction bases not matched to a gene: 3. Looked up from germline, CDR1 is SGHNT and CDR2 is YYREEE (reference sequence). The CDR3 length is 14 residues. In DNA form, the CDR3 reads TGTGCCAGCAGCCCGGGACTAGCACAAGAGACCCAGTACTTC. Its translation is CASSPGLAQETQYF.

In its sample, this clone was seen a few times. V is TRBV5-6 and J is TRBJ2-5; a weak D match, TRBD1 (6 bases). The germline V gene has CDR1 SGHDT and CDR2 YYEEEE. The germline V and J ends were trimmed by 2 bases and 5 bases, with 16 bases remaining between them. The CDR3 covers 15 residues. The CDR3: CASSLRRGLGETQYF. DNA for the CDR3: TGTGCCAGCAGCTTACGCAGGGGCCTCGGGGAGACCCAGTACTTC.

This chain uses TRBV7-8 with TRBJ1-5; maybe TRBD1 (5 bases). CDR1 and CDR2 from the germline V gene are SGHVS and FQNEAQ. The CDR3 has 15 residues. The ends were cut back, 2 bases at V and 9 bases at J, with 17 bases in the middle. This chain's CDR3 is CASSLNSQGLVPQHF. CDR3 DNA: TGTGCCAGCAGCTTAAATTCCCAGGGTTTAGTGCCCCAGCATTTT.

J is TRBJ1-1 and V is TRBV6-5, with no clear D. Germline loops: CDR1 MNHEY, CDR2 SVGAGI. This CDR3 is 13 amino acids long. V lost 5 bases, J lost 2 bases, and 9 bases lay in between. CDR3: CASSDYRNTEAFF. CDR3 nucleotides: TGTGCCAGCAGTGACTACAGAAACACTGAAGCTTTCTTT.

This rearrangement joins TRBV21-1 to TRBJ2-7; the table gives TRBD1 as D, unverified against the DNA. TRBV21-1 is a pseudogene segment. The CDR3 is 17 amino acids. The CDR3 loop reads CASLCLWRQWPTYEQYF. Written as DNA, the CDR3 is TGTGCCAGCCTATGCCTCTGGCGACAATGGCCCACCTACGAGCAGTACTTC.

The rearrangement joins TRBV30 to TRBJ2-1; a weak D match, TRBD2 (6 bases). The V gene lost 5 bases and the J gene lost 7 bases, with 6 bases spanning the gap. The CDR3 is made up of 10 amino acids. Per the germline V gene, CDR1 is GTSNPN and CDR2 is SVGIG (reference sequence). The CDR3, as DNA: TGTGCCTGGGGGGGGAATGAGCAGTTCTTC. This sequence encodes CAWGGNEQFF.

The V call is TRBV30, the J call TRBJ2-5; 7 nucleotides match TRBD1. The CDR3 runs to 15 residues. Germline trimming cut 4 bases from V and 5 bases from J; bases unmatched to any gene: 13. CDR1 and CDR2 from the germline V gene are GTSNPN and SVGIG (reference sequence). CDR3: CAWTGPSTGIETQYF. The CDR3 DNA is TGTGCCTGGACCGGACCTTCGACAGGGATCGAGACCCAGTACTTC.

The gene calls are TRBV7-9 and TRBJ1-1; 7 positions match TRBD1. V lost 6 bases and J lost 4; bases outside the gene matches: 5. Germline lookup yields CDR1 SEHNR and CDR2 FQNEAQ (reference sequence). CDR3 length: 13 residues. The CDR3 sequence: CASSQGGGTEAFF. CDR3 bases: TGTGCCAGCAGTCAGGGGGGTGGCACTGAAGCTTTCTTT.

Only a few counts were recorded for this clone. This rearrangement joins TRBV29-1 to TRBJ1-1; D is undetermined. CDR1 is SQVTM and CDR2 is ANQGSEA in the germline V gene. The CDR3 covers 14 residues. Trimming shortened V by 0 bases and J by 7 bases, and 15 bases separated the two germline ends. The DNA for the CDR3 is TGCAGCGTTGAAGATCCCAGGAGGAAGGATGAAGCTTTCTTT. As protein: CSVEDPRRKDEAFF.

This clone was seen once. The chain employs TRBV6-5 and TRBJ2-7; TRBD2 is a possible D gene (5 bases). CDR3 size: 16 residues. Per germline, CDR1 MNHEY and CDR2 SVGAGI. Deletions cut 4 bases from V and 6 bases from J, with 22 bases between. CDR3 DNA: TGTGCCAGCAGTTCCCGATCGGGCCTAGCATCAGGCGAGCAGTACTTC. Protein sequence: CASSSRSGLASGEQYF.

The rearrangement joins TRBV7-2 to TRBJ2-5; unclear D gene. V lost 5 bases and J 3 bases, leaving 4 bases between the germline ends. The CDR3 contains 11 residues. The germline gives CDR1 SGHTA, CDR2 FQGNSA. CDR3 region: CASSLKETQYF. CDR3 bases: TGTGCCAGCAGCCTAAAAGAGACCCAGTACTTC.

This chain connects TRBV10-1 to TRBJ2-2; D gene unclear. V was trimmed by 3 bases and J by 5 bases, leaving 7 bases between them. The CDR3 covers 13 residues. CDR1 WNHNN and CDR2 SYGVQD come from the germline V gene (reference sequence). The CDR3 is CASSEQQTGELFF. The CDR3 DNA reads as TGCGCCAGCAGTGAACAACAGACCGGGGAGCTGTTTTTT.

This chain connects TRBV29-1 to TRBJ2-7; 11 positions match TRBD2. The CDR3 is 16 residues long. In germline, CDR1 is SQVTM, CDR2 ANQGSEA. The trim removed 0 bases at V and 5 bases at J, leaving 9 bases unmatched. The DNA of the CDR3 is TGCAGCGTTGAAGATCGTGCTAGCGGGAGGATTGACGAGCAGTACTTC. It is translated as CSVEDRASGRIDEQYF.

The gene calls are TRBV4-1 and TRBJ2-6, with D tentatively TRBD2 (6 bases). Germline assignment: CDR1 MGHRA and CDR2 YSYEKL. V gave up 4 bases and J gave up 2 bases, with 6 bases separating them. The CDR3 extends over 14 amino acids. The CDR3, as DNA: TGCGCCAGCAGCCGCGGGACTGGGGCCAACGTCCTGACTTTC. As protein: CASSRGTGANVLTF.

Worth noting for this clone: In the same sample, other DNA sequences code for this CDR3. The J gene is TRBJ1-1, the V gene TRBV29-1; 7 nucleotides agree with TRBD1. The germline V gene has CDR1 SQVTM and CDR2 ANQGSEA. V lost 4 bases to trimming and J lost 1 base; unmatched junction nucleotides: 0. The CDR3 sequence is 12 residues long. The CDR3 DNA sequence: TGCAGCGTTGGACAGGGGAACACTGAAGCTTTCTTT. Translated, it gives CSVGQGNTEAFF.